This TCR beta chain was retrieved from a study of cytomegalovirus exposure and HLA in healthy donors (dated by TCRdb to about 2017). General notes on the study: An earlier analysis of roughly 610 of the donors reported approximately 260 Gb of sequence data and 95 million to 140 million unique TCR beta sequences obtained from 150 million to 200 million T cells. Roughly 290 gigabases of sequencing data and about 92 million unique TCR sequences made up an early release that covered around 640 HLA-typed donors. Of the approximately 400 genotyped donors, approximately 80% fell in the genetic ancestry cluster associated with self-reported Caucasian donors. The study aimed to test whether signatures of past pathogen exposure could be identified by cataloging public T cell receptors. The study profiled the T cell repertoires of around 700 subjects by immunosequencing and related them to cytomegalovirus serostatus. Along with the roughly 700-subject first cohort, a separate validation cohort of some 130 different subjects was used. To predict cytomegalovirus infection status, the study brought together high-throughput TCR immunosequencing, statistical association of individual TCRs with disease status, and machine learning. A later analysis re-examined previously published TCR beta repertoires from 610 or so donors and added high-resolution HLA genotyping to investigate patterns of TCR occurrence. Rather than using new phenotypic data, the later analysis identified candidate immune exposures from TCR beta sequences and from how often those sequences occurred across donors. In an earlier analysis of a few hundred of the donors, high-throughput TCR beta sequencing was used to judge whether each TCR beta V gene segment behaved as functional or pseudogenic. Alongside the repertoire data, information on donor age, sex, ethnicity and CMV serostatus was compiled. Genome-wide SNP genotypes for about three fifths of the roughly 670 donors were used in a later genetic analysis, which treated that subset as a discovery cohort. All discovery cohort repertoires had been generated on a single sequencing platform. Both class I and class II loci were covered by HLA typing, at four-digit resolution. The number of typed donors differed by locus: about 620-640 for A, B, C, DRB1 and DQB1; approximately 540 for DQA1; 606 for DPA1; and some 450 for DPB1. About five DR-DQ haplotypes were treated as single units for association and clustering because of strong linkage in the cohort. On average, over 200,000 unique TCR beta nucleotide sequences were sequenced per donor among 350 to 400 genotyped donors of the cohort, with about 17% of those sequences being non-productive. General conclusions and limits of the study: Presence/absence analyses assumed roughly uniform sequencing depth across donors, an assumption that may not hold. The study gave a list of more than 150 TCR beta chains associated with cytomegalovirus. A group of highly shared sequence variants was considered likely to be a technical artifact of the sequencing pipeline. Some IMGT-functional V segments, including TRBV6-2 and TRBV6-3, could not be distinguished by the 87-base-pair reads and were therefore excluded. In both the original and validation cohorts, the classifier was reported to diagnose cytomegalovirus status with high specificity and sensitivity. A later genetic analysis associated a missense DCLRE1C variant with V-gene and J-gene trimming of TCR beta chains, and an independent cohort replicated the association. Most TCR sequences were observed very rarely across donors, whereas some public TCRs were present in many individuals. A later analysis associated about 17,000 TCR beta sequences with specific HLA alleles at a false discovery rate of 0.05. Compared with the roughly 700-donor mean, donors in an Asian-associated ancestry cluster had fewer N-insertions in productive TCRs, according to a later genetic analysis. In vitro tests confirmed that a few of the cytomegalovirus-associated TCR beta chains recognize cytomegalovirus antigens. A further reported finding was that TCR beta sequences accurately predicted the HLA-A and HLA-B alleles for most subjects in the first cohort. In a later analysis, several top co-occurrence clusters were reported to appear linked to parvovirus B19, influenza, CMV and Epstein-Barr virus. For the cohort, immune exposure information was limited to CMV serostatus. Only TCR beta chains were sequenced in this cohort, and the absence of alpha or paired-chain data limited detectable features. The authors suggested that the approach could potentially be generalized to other disease states and immunological phenotypes. Because HLA typing was missing for some donors at each locus, association tests included only the typed subset. According to a later analysis, TCR association rates differed among HLA loci, with DRB1 alleles showing the most associated TCRs and HLA-C alleles showing the fewest. Linkage disequilibrium might explain the correlated functional status among segregating V segments, but an unknown experimental factor could not be excluded. When HLA alleles, especially DR and DQ, strongly co-occurred, TCR associations were difficult to assign to individual alleles. In an earlier analysis of approximately 600 of the donors, most TCR beta V segments were observed in productive rearrangements about 90% or about 30% of the time, broadly matching IMGT annotations. Seventeen rarely observed V segments, including chromosome 9 orphons, were excluded from the earlier analysis of about 610 of the donors because counts were too low. In a later analysis, HLA-associated TCR beta chains showed more clonal expansion and lower generation probabilities than non-associated chains that were equally common. According to a later analysis, most CMV-associated TCR beta chains appeared to be HLA-restricted, and the HLA associations seemed to be driven largely by CMV exposure.

The cohort consisted of 650 to 850 healthy bone marrow donors. At the time of sampling, every cohort member was nominally healthy, though immune exposures that went unrecorded were likely present. Of the 700 or so cohort members, approximately 300 had positive CMV serostatus and about 360 had negative CMV serostatus, and CMV serostatus was not recorded for the donor. Every donor gave a peripheral blood sample, and the peripheral blood mononuclear cells from that sample were used for TCR beta sequencing. The Qiagen DNeasy Blood Extraction Kit was used to extract genomic DNA from the blood cell samples. The library was prepared using the immunoSEQ multiplex PCR assay. For the multiplex PCR, a mixture combining 60 forward primers for TCR Vbeta segments and 13 reverse primers for TCR Jbeta segments was used. The CDR3 region of rearranged TCR beta genes was amplified from genomic DNA with a multiplex PCR assay. On the Illumina HiSeq System, the amplified TCR beta libraries were sequenced as 87-base-pair reads. The study's own analysis went as follows. A later analysis counted 65 million to 90 million unique TCR beta chains across the 670 or so repertoires, and roughly 9.9 million of these chains were shared by at least two donors. Raw reads were error-corrected and collapsed into unique sequences with a nearest-neighbor algorithm that merged closely related sequences to remove PCR and sequencing errors. Alignment of CDR3 sequences to IMGT reference sequences was used to assign V, D and J gene segments. For a sequence to be retained, at least a six-nucleotide match to both a V gene segment and a J gene segment was required. Rearrangements were classified as productive when the CDR3 lacked stop codons and remained in frame with V and J, and all other rearrangements were classified as non-productive. Following IMGT convention, CDR3 was defined as the stretch from the second conserved V-encoded cysteine to the conserved J-encoded phenylalanine. The earlier analysis of 587 of the donors excluded any sequence lacking an unambiguous match to a single V gene segment. In an earlier analysis of 450 to 700 of the donors, V segments were called functional above 56.7% productive rearrangements and were called segregating when the between-donor standard deviation exceeded 5%. A statistical classification framework was developed to diagnose cytomegalovirus status using the catalog of TCR beta chain sequences. V and J gene assignment, in a later analysis, came from comparing TCR nucleotide sequences with IMGT/GENE-DB human TR gene sequences. Using the TCRdist pipeline, a later analysis assigned CDR3 sequences along with most-parsimonious VDJ recombination scenarios. In a later analysis, every TCR beta chain was defined by the combination of its CDR3 amino acid sequence and its V-gene family, and reads without a unique V-gene family were dropped. In a later analysis, 450 to 600 highly shared, low-generation-probability nucleotide sequences were removed to address suspected cross-contamination and a sequencing artifact. For each public chain, a later analysis derived a clonal expansion index from normalized ranks of inferred template counts within each repertoire. In a later analysis, generation probabilities were computed with a VDJ recombination model fitted to out-of-frame rearrangements, and the resulting probabilities were checked against IGoR. In a later analysis, hypergeometric tests were used to score TCR-TCR, TCR-HLA and TCR-CMV co-occurrence, with a repertoire-size bias correction applied to TCR pairs. A later analysis estimated false discovery rates by permuting HLA or CMV assignments 20 times. In a later analysis, co-occurring TCRs were grouped with DBSCAN, and TCRdist sequence similarity was added when clustering was performed within HLA-allele-positive subsets. For co-occurrence clustering, repertoires with fewer than 30,000 or more than 120,000 public chains were excluded, along with a handful of repertoires with anomalous nucleotide sharing. TCRdb re-hosts the immuneACCESS table, in-frame sequences only. Its copies lack some clones; in the studies checked, an unresolved V gene accounts for under half of them, and the cause for the rest is not known. V and J calls and clone size follow that table, whereas D and trimming were derived from the DNA. The sample profile shows about 180,000 clones; 72% of them were found once. The ten largest make up roughly 2.5% of the sample.

This clone has a single count. This receptor's antigen is unknown. No base qualities exist here, and no much larger clone lies one base off it. The germline ends are 9 bases apart after V is trimmed by 3 bases and J by 7 bases. From cysteine to phenylalanine, the CDR3 is 12 amino acids long. Only the CDR3 region is kept as DNA, spanning 36 bases read in frame from base 1. CDR1 and CDR2 (GTSNPN, SVGIG) derive from the germline V gene (reference sequence). Sequencing was carried out using PBMCs. The receptor was derived from a human donor in good health. This chain is built from TRBV30 and TRBJ2-2, with the D gene too uncertain to name. The DNA sequence reads TGTGCCTGGAGAAAGCCGGGCGGGGAGCTGTTTTTT. Translation gives CAWRKPGGELFF.